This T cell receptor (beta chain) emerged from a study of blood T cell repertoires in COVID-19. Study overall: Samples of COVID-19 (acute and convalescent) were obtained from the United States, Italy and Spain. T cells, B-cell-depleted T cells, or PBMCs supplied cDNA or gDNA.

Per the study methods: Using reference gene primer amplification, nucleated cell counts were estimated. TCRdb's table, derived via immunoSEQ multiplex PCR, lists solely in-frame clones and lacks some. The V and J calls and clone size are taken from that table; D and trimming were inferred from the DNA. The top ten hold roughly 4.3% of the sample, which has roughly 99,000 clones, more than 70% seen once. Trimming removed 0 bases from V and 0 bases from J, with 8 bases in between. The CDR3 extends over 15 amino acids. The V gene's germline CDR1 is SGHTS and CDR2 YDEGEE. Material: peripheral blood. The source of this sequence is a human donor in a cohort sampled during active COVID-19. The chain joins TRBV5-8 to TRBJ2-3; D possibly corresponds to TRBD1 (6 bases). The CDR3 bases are TGTGCCAGCAGCTTGGACAGGGTGAGCACAGATACGCAGTATTTT. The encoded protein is CASSLDRVSTDTQYF.